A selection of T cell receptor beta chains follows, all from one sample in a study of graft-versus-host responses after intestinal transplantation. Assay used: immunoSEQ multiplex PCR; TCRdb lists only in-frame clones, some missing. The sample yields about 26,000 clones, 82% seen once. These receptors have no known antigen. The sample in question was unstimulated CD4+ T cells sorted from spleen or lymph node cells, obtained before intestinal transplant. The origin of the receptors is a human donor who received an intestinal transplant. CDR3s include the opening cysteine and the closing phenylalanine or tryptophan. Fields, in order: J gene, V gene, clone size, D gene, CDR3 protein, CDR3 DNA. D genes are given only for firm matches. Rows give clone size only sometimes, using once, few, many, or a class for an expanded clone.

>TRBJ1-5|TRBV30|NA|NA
CAWSTGSNQPQHF
TGTGCCTGGAGTACGGGGAGCAATCAGCCCCAGCATTTT
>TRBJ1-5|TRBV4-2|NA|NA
CASSQVAGGEYNQPQHF
TGTGCCAGCAGCCAAGTCGCGGGGGGGGAGTACAATCAGCCCCAGCATTTT
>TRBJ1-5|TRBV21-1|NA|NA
CASSKAVTDRVLQPQHF
TGTGCCAGCAGCAAAGCGGTGACTGACAGGGTTCTCCAGCCCCAGCATTTT
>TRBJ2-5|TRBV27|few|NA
CASSPRSGARGTQYF
TGTGCCAGCAGCCCCCGATCGGGGGCACGGGGGACCCAGTACTTC
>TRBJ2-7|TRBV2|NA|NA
CASSGDGYEQYF
TGTGCCAGCAGTGGAGACGGTTACGAGCAGTACTTC
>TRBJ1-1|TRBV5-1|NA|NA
CASSQGLPNTEAFF
TGCGCCAGCAGCCAGGGACTGCCGAACACTGAAGCTTTCTTT
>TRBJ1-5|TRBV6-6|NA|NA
CASSEQGSGGNQPQHF
TGTGCCAGCAGCGAACAGGGATCAGGAGGCAATCAGCCCCAGCATTTT
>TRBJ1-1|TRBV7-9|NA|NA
CASSHRTVVNTEAFF
TGTGCCAGCAGCCATCGGACGGTAGTGAACACTGAAGCTTTCTTT
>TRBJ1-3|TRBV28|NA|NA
CASSLSGSSGNTIYF
TGTGCCAGCAGTTTATCGGGCAGCTCTGGAAACACCATATATTTT
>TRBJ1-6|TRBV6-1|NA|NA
CASSEAHINSPLHF
TGTGCCAGCAGTGAAGCTCACATCAATTCACCCCTCCACTTT
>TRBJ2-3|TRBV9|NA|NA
CASSRGSVQGDTQYF
TGTGCCAGCAGTAGGGGGTCAGTTCAAGGAGATACGCAGTATTTT
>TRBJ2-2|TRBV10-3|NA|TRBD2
CAIRAGGGPLNTGELFF
TGTGCCATCAGGGCCGGGGGGGGCCCCTTGAACACCGGGGAGCTGTTTTTT
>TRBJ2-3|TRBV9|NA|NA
CASSSRGGGSTDTQYF
TGTGCCAGCAGCTCCAGGGGAGGGGGTAGCACAGATACGCAGTATTTT
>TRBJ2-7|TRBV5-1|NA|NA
CASSLDVAHYEQYF
TGCGCCAGCAGCTTGGACGTGGCCCACTACGAGCAGTACTTC
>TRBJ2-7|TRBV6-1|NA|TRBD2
CASSEARLAGLSYEQYF
TGTGCCAGCAGTGAAGCGCGACTAGCGGGCCTCTCCTACGAGCAGTACTTC
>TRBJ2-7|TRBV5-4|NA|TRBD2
CASSQRGYEQYF
TGTGCCAGCAGCCAGCGGGGGTACGAGCAGTACTTC